This TCR beta chain was recovered during a study of control samples from healthy donors and cancer patients. Libraries were prepared by immunoSEQ multiplex PCR; TCRdb keeps only in-frame clonotypes and omits some of them. The sample carries approximately 70,000 clones, over 75% recorded once. The CDR3 spans 16 residues. The germline gives CDR1 KGHSH, CDR2 LQKENI. The V end was cut by 3 bases, the J end by 7 bases, with 21 bases between. Sequencing was done on a sample of blood. This receptor was obtained from a man aged 50-59 years in good health. The chain recombines TRBV18 with TRBJ1-1; D is unresolved. CDR3 residues: CASSPTEGRGSNEAFF. CDR3 DNA: TGTGCCAGCTCACCGACCGAGGGTAGAGGATCCAATGAAGCTTTCTTT.